The 10 T cell receptor beta chains below come from one sample, sequenced in a study of CD8+CD57+ T cells in acquired aplastic anemia. The template for TCR beta VDJ and CDR3 sequence profiling was genomic DNA. MiXCR, applied by TCRdb to the reads, yields one record per CDR3 protein. The sample consists of some 180,000 distinct CDR3 sequences, around 45% of them appearing once. The sample taken for sequencing was sorted CD4+, CD8+, or CD8+CD57+ T cells (not recorded which) from PBMCs. Receptors were obtained from a human donor in good health.

The chain is built from TRBV29-1 and TRBJ1-2; D is undetermined. With 4 bases removed from V and 4 bases from J, the gap between germline ends came to 7 bases. Germline lookup yields CDR1 SQVTM and CDR2 ANQGSEA. CDR3 length equals 11 residues. CDR3 residues: CSVGPSYGYTF. The CDR3, as DNA: TGCAGCGTTGGACCTAGCTATGGCTACACCTTC. The full variable domain, completed using reference TRBV29-1 and TRBJ1-2, is SAVISQKPSRDICQRGTSLTIQCQVDSQVTMMFWYRQQPGQSLTLIATANQGSEATYESGFVIDKFPISRPNLTFSTLTVSNMSPEDSSIYLCSVGPSYGYTFGSGTRLTVV.

The rearrangement uses TRBV25-1 and TRBJ1-1; 7 bases fit TRBD1. V was pared by 5 bases and J by 1 base, with 10 bases of the junction left unmatched. Germline CDR1 MGHDK, CDR2 SYGVNS. CDR3 size: 16 residues. CDR3 sequence (DNA): TGTGCCAGCAGTCTGGACAGGCAGTCATCGAACACTGAAGCTTTCTTT. Translating it yields CASSLDRQSSNTEAFF.

This clonotype appeared many times. The chain is built from TRBV12-3 or TRBV12-4 and TRBJ2-7, with 15 nucleotides matching TRBD2. The CDR3 runs to 16 residues. V was clipped by 5 bases and J by 2 bases; unmatched bases: 4. The CDR3 DNA reads TGTGCCAGCAGTACGGGACTAGCGGGAGGTACCTACGAGCAGTACTTC. Protein sequence: CASSTGLAGGTYEQYF.

This clonotype was found once. The rearrangement joins TRBV18 to TRBJ2-5; TRBD1 agrees at 8 bases. The CDR3 is made up of 17 amino acids. J was trimmed by 4 bases and V by 6 bases; bases with no gene match: 16. Germline values: CDR1 KGHSH, CDR2 LQKENI. The DNA for the CDR3 is TGTGCCAGCTCCCCGATTTCCGGCAGGGGGCGGATAGAGACCCAGTACTTC. Its protein product is CASSPISGRGRIETQYF.

The chain employs TRBV2 and TRBJ2-1, with D perhaps assigned TRBD1 or TRBD2 (6 bases each). This CDR3 region has 15 residues. Germline values: CDR1 SNHLY, CDR2 FYNNEI. Trimming removed 5 bases at V and 7 bases at J, with 18 bases between. The DNA of the CDR3 is TGTGCCAGCAGTTTAGGCCCGGGGGCGCGGAATGAGCAGTTCTTC. Translating gives CASSLGPGARNEQFF.

The CDR3 nucleotides read TGTGCCAGCAGAGAAATGCGGGGAGACCAAGAGACCCAGTACTTC. Encoded protein: CASREMRGDQETQYF. The V call is TRBV5-6, the J call TRBJ2-5; D might be TRBD2 (6 bases). The germline V and J ends were trimmed by 5 bases and 0 bases, with 14 bases remaining between them. This CDR3 has 15 amino acids. Germline CDR1 reads SGHDT; CDR2 reads YYEEEE. Drawing the rest from reference TRBV5-6 and TRBJ2-5, the complete variable domain is DAGVTQSPTHLIKTRGQQVTLRCSPKSGHDTVSWYQQALGQGPQFIFQYYEEEERQRGNFPDRFSGHQFPNYSSELNVNALLLGDSALYLCASREMRGDQETQYFGPGTRLLVL.

The rearrangement joins TRBV20-1 to TRBJ2-1; D is uncertain. The CDR3 is 17 amino acids. Germline V gene data show CDR1 as DFQATT and CDR2 as SNEGSKA (reference sequence). Between the trimmed V and J ends, which lost 0 bases and 8 bases, there was a span of 23 bases. The DNA for the CDR3 is TGCAGTGCTAGAGATAGAACCCCCCTAGAGCTCGAGGATGAGCAGTTCTTC. Translated: CSARDRTPLELEDEQFF.

This sequence joins TRBV2 and TRBJ1-5; no reliable D call. V lost 3 bases and J lost 3, with 9 bases in between. The CDR3 has 14 residues. Germline values: CDR1 SNHLY, CDR2 FYNNEI. CDR3 amino acids: CASSDRTINQPQHF. Written as DNA, the CDR3 is TGTGCCAGCAGTGACAGGACGATCAATCAGCCCCAGCATTTT.

The CDR3: CAISAGGEKSPLHF. Written as DNA, the CDR3 is TGTGCCATCAGTGCTGGGGGAGAAAAGTCACCCCTCCACTTT. This chain links TRBV10-3 with TRBJ1-6; perhaps TRBD1 as D (5 bases). V lost 4 bases and J lost 10, with 14 bases in between. Germline-derived CDR1 and CDR2 are ENHRY and SYGVKD. This CDR3 is 14 amino acids long.

The V call is TRBV11-2, the J call TRBJ1-6, with D possibly being TRBD1 (5 bases). Looked up from germline, CDR1 is SGHAT and CDR2 is FQNNGV. This CDR3 is built from 15 residues. V lost 5 bases and J 5 bases, leaving 13 bases between the germline ends. This chain's CDR3 is CASSRDSFDNSPLHF. CDR3 coding DNA: TGTGCCAGCAGCAGAGACAGTTTCGATAATTCACCCCTCCACTTT.